One TCR beta chain is described in this entry. This entry belongs to a study of blood T cell repertoires in COVID-19. Study summary: Acute-phase and convalescent COVID-19 samples originated in the United States, Italy and Spain.

Profiled with immunoSEQ multiplex PCR; TCRdb holds only in-frame clones, not every one. The sample consists of about 110,000 clones, 70% to 90% of them appearing once. The length of the CDR3 is 15 residues. Germline V CDR1 and CDR2: MNHEY, SVGAGI. J lost 1 base, V lost 5 bases, and 4 bases had no gene match. The rearrangement uses TRBV6-5 and TRBJ1-1, with 10 positions matching TRBD1. Sequenced material: peripheral blood. The origin of this receptor is a man in his forties with acute or convalescent COVID-19. The CDR3 bases are TGTGCCAGCAGTACCCGACAGGGGGCGAACACTGAAGCTTTCTTT. Amino acids: CASSTRQGANTEAFF.